Each of the 30 T cell receptor beta chains below was sequenced from the same sample in a study. The assay was immunoSEQ multiplex PCR, and TCRdb's table has in-frame clones only and misses some. The table has tens of thousands of clones, around 93% seen once; the top ten hold roughly 4%. Specimen: PBMCs. These receptors originate from a man aged 40-49 years with rheumatoid arthritis.

The CDR3 spells CAWSKTGGPDTQYF. The CDR3 DNA reads as TGTGCCTGGAGTAAGACAGGGGGTCCAGATACGCAGTATTTT. This chain joins TRBV30 and TRBJ2-3; 9 bases are shared with TRBD1. The V and J ends lost 2 bases and 4 bases, in that order; junction bases with no gene match: 4. Per the germline V gene, CDR1 is GTSNPN and CDR2 is SVGIG (reference sequence). The CDR3 is 14 amino acids.

This clone occurred once. This chain connects TRBV7-6 to TRBJ2-3, with D possibly being TRBD2 (5 bases). CDR1 and CDR2 from the germline V gene are SGHVS and FNYEAQ. Trimming took off 1 base at V and 5 bases at J, with 7 bases between the two ends. The CDR3 extends over 13 amino acids. The CDR3 DNA sequence: TGTGCCAGCAGCTTAGAACTAGGAGATACGCAGTATTTT. It specifies CASSLELGDTQYF.

This chain joins TRBV19 and TRBJ2-3, with TRBD2 as a possible D gene (6 bases). The germline V and J ends were trimmed by 10 bases and 6 bases, with 20 bases remaining between them. The CDR3 runs 14 residues. Germline values: CDR1 LNHDA, CDR2 SQIVND (reference sequence). For the CDR3, the DNA is TGTGCCATATCGACCGCGGGACGAGGGGATACGCAGTATTTT. Protein product: CAISTAGRGDTQYF.

The chain uses TRBV20-1 and TRBJ2-2; D gene ambiguous. Trimming shortened V by 7 bases and J by 1 base, and 4 bases separated the two germline ends. This CDR3 comprises 11 residues. Germline V gene lookup returns CDR1 DFQATT and CDR2 SNEGSKA (reference sequence). CDR3 sequence: CSVVNTGELFF. CDR3 in DNA: TGCAGTGTTGTGAACACCGGGGAGCTGTTTTTT.

V gene TRBV13 combines with J gene TRBJ2-4; the D gene is possibly TRBD2 (6 bases). Germline V gene sequence: CDR1 PRHDT, CDR2 FYEKMQ (reference sequence). The CDR3 spans 14 residues. V dropped 1 base and J dropped 5 bases, with 9 bases sitting between them. CDR3 DNA: TGTGCCAGCAGCTTAGAGGGCGGGGAAAACATTCAGTACTTC. It yields the protein CASSLEGGENIQYF.

The chain is built from TRBV7-2 and TRBJ1-3; D is unclear. V shed 2 bases and J shed 1 base, with 6 bases lying between them. The length of the CDR3 is 14 residues. Germline V gives CDR1 SGHTA, CDR2 FQGNSA. DNA for the CDR3: TGTGCCAGCAGCTTAAAAGGGTCTGGAAACACCATATATTTT. Amino acids: CASSLKGSGNTIYF. Looking up the rest from reference TRBV7-2 and TRBJ1-3 gives the full variable domain: GAGVSQSPSNKVTEKGKDVELRCDPISGHTALYWYRQSLGQGLEFLIYFQGNSAPDKSGLPSDRFSAERTGGSVSTLTIQRTQQEDSAVYLCASSLKGSGNTIYFGEGSWLTVV.

The CDR3 is CASSEPGEIYEQYF. The CDR3, as DNA: TGTGCCAGCAGTGAACCGGGAGAGATCTACGAGCAGTACTTC. The gene calls are TRBV25-1 and TRBJ2-7; a weak D match, TRBD2 (6 bases). The ends were cut back, 2 bases at V and 3 bases at J, with 11 bases in the middle. The CDR3 length is 14 residues. The germline V gene has CDR1 MGHDK and CDR2 SYGVNS.

The chain carries TRBV6-5 and TRBJ1-2; a weak D match, TRBD1 (5 bases). CDR3 size: 13 residues. Germline values: CDR1 MNHEY, CDR2 SVGAGI. The germline V and J ends were trimmed by 9 bases and 5 bases, with 16 bases remaining between them. The CDR3 region has the DNA TGTGCCAGTACGCCGGGGCGCAAATATGGCTACACCTTC. This gives the protein CASTPGRKYGYTF.

The V and J genes are TRBV30 and TRBJ1-6, with D unresolved. Deletions cut 2 bases from V and 5 bases from J, with 4 bases between. The CDR3 is 12 residues long. Germline V gene sequence: CDR1 GTSNPN, CDR2 SVGIG (reference sequence). CDR3 sequence: CAWSKNNSPLHF. The CDR3, as DNA: TGTGCCTGGAGTAAAAATAATTCACCCCTCCACTTT.

The V and J genes are TRBV5-4 and TRBJ2-7, with 7 positions matching TRBD1. V shed 4 bases and J 7 bases; nucleotides not matched to a gene: 8. CDR3 size: 13 residues. Germline loops: CDR1 SGHNT, CDR2 YYREEE (reference sequence). The CDR3 sequence is CASSRDRVGEQYF. The CDR3 region has the DNA TGTGCCAGCAGCCGAGACAGGGTTGGTGAGCAGTACTTC.

This rearrangement joins TRBV7-9 to TRBJ2-1; a possible D gene is TRBD2 (5 bases). Deletions cut 4 bases from V and 2 bases from J, with 6 bases between. The CDR3 is 13 amino acids. Per the germline V gene, CDR1 is SEHNR and CDR2 is FQNEAQ (reference sequence). The CDR3 bases are TGTGCCAGCAGCTCCGGGACCTACAATGAGCAGTTCTTC. Amino acids: CASSSGTYNEQFF.

V and J are TRBV9 and TRBJ1-1; D might be TRBD1 (5 bases). V was pared by 0 bases and J by 3 bases, with 12 bases between. Germline CDR1 and CDR2: SGDLS and YYNGEE. The CDR3 spans 15 residues. The CDR3 region is CASSVGGVRDTEAFF. The CDR3 nucleotides read TGTGCCAGCAGCGTAGGAGGGGTACGCGACACTGAAGCTTTCTTT.

The chain links TRBV5-1 to TRBJ2-6, with a weak D call TRBD1 (5 bases). This CDR3 spans 15 amino acids. The V and J ends lost 0 bases and 4 bases respectively, with 8 bases between them. Germline lookup yields CDR1 SGHRS and CDR2 YFSETQ. CDR3 residues: CASSLVGAGANVLTF. DNA of the CDR3: TGCGCCAGCAGCTTGGTTGGGGCAGGGGCCAACGTCCTGACTTTC.

This chain's CDR3 is CASSLGRRFSNQPQHF. For the CDR3, the DNA is TGTGCCAGCAGCTTGGGACGGAGATTTAGCAATCAGCCCCAGCATTTT. The chain uses TRBV5-5 and TRBJ1-5; D unresolved. The V and J ends lost 0 bases and 0 bases respectively, with 10 bases between them. Looked up from germline, CDR1 is SGHKS and CDR2 is YYEKEE (reference sequence). This CDR3 has 16 amino acids.

V gene TRBV6-5 combines with J gene TRBJ1-6; no clear D gene. CDR3 length: 16 amino acids. V was cut by 8 bases and J by 7 bases, with 21 bases left in between. From germline, CDR1 is MNHEY and CDR2 SVGAGI. DNA of the CDR3: TGTGCCAGCCGTTTTCTAACGGAGACTCGGAATTCACCCCTCCACTTT. Its translation: CASRFLTETRNSPLHF.

The chain combines TRBV28 with TRBJ2-2; 7 bases line up with TRBD2. Germline CDR1 and CDR2: MDHEN and SYDVKM. The CDR3 has 16 amino acids. With V trimmed by 10 bases and J by 6 bases, 17 bases remained unmatched. The CDR3 bases are TGTGCCACCCGCTCGGGAGGAGGATCCGATCCCGGGGAGCTGTTTTTT. Protein product: CATRSGGGSDPGELFF.

This clone has a single count. The rearrangement joins TRBV7-8 to TRBJ1-2; 7 nucleotides align to TRBD1. Germline loops: CDR1 SGHVS, CDR2 FQNEAQ. Unmatched junction bases numbered 6, after V lost 5 bases and J lost 3 bases. This CDR3 is built from 14 residues. The CDR3 DNA is TGTGCCAGCAGCCCCAGAGACAGGGACTATGGCTACACCTTC. This encodes CASSPRDRDYGYTF.

Here the CDR3 DNA reads TGTGCCAGCAGTCCTCGATCACAGGGAAACACTGAAGCTTTCTTT. Translated, it gives CASSPRSQGNTEAFF. The gene calls are TRBV28 and TRBJ1-1; tentatively, D is TRBD1 (6 bases). CDR1 is MDHEN, CDR2 SYDVKM, per germline. Trimming pared 5 bases from V and 2 bases from J, leaving 15 bases between. The CDR3 has 15 residues.

The chain employs TRBV19 and TRBJ2-5; D not resolved. V was shortened by 3 bases and J by 2 bases, with 13 bases between the two germline ends. The CDR3 sequence is 15 residues long. The V gene's germline CDR1 is LNHDA and CDR2 SQIVND (reference sequence). CDR3 DNA sequence: TGTGCCAGTAGTATTGACGGAAGCCAACAAGAGACCCAGTACTTC. Its translation is CASSIDGSQQETQYF.

This clone was detected once. The genes are TRBV6-6 and TRBJ1-3; tentatively, D is TRBD1 (5 bases). Germline V gives CDR1 MNHNY, CDR2 SVGAGI (reference sequence). This CDR3 contains 14 residues. Trimming removed 7 bases at V and 1 base at J, with 11 bases between. The CDR3 protein is CASTPPGSGNTIYF. In nucleotides, the CDR3 is TGTGCCAGCACCCCCCCAGGGTCTGGAAACACCATATATTTT.

This chain uses TRBV28 with TRBJ1-1; a possible D gene is TRBD1 (6 bases). This CDR3 is 16 amino acids long. CDR1 MDHEN and CDR2 SYDVKM come from the germline V gene. Trimming stripped 6 bases from V and 4 bases from J, with 21 bases between. The CDR3 here is CASSPLHGTTRTEAFF. CDR3 bases: TGTGCCAGCAGCCCTTTGCATGGGACAACCCGCACTGAAGCTTTCTTT.

V and J are TRBV4-1 and TRBJ2-3; D is ambiguous. The CDR3 contains 16 residues. Germline assignment: CDR1 MGHRA and CDR2 YSYEKL. V shed 3 bases and J shed 1 base, with 14 bases lying between them. The CDR3 region has the DNA TGCGCCAGCAGCCAGCTCGGGTGGATGGGCACAGATACGCAGTATTTT. This sequence encodes CASSQLGWMGTDTQYF.

The chain carries TRBV12-3 or TRBV12-4 and TRBJ1-5, with D maybe TRBD1 (5 bases). The CDR3 runs to 13 residues. The V gene lost 7 bases and the J gene lost 2 bases, with 9 bases spanning the gap. CDR3 in DNA: TGTGCCAGCACTCCGACAGGCAATCAGCCCCAGCATTTT. Its protein product is CASTPTGNQPQHF.

This rearrangement joins TRBV5-1 to TRBJ1-1, with TRBD1 identical over 9 bases. The CDR3 loop spans 16 amino acids. Trimming at V came to 4 bases and at J to 1 base, leaving 8 bases not matched to a gene. In germline, CDR1 is SGHRS, CDR2 YFSETQ. CDR3 region: CASSVSTGGKNTEAFF. DNA of the CDR3: TGCGCCAGCAGCGTATCTACAGGGGGCAAGAACACTGAAGCTTTCTTT.

This chain connects TRBV9 to TRBJ1-2, with a possible D match to TRBD1 (5 bases). The CDR3 totals 14 residues. CDR1 is SGDLS, CDR2 YYNGEE, per germline. The V end was cut by 4 bases, the J end by 2 bases, with 12 bases between. CDR3 sequence reads: CASSPARGNYGYTF. CDR3 sequence (DNA): TGTGCCAGCAGCCCAGCCCGGGGCAACTATGGCTACACCTTC.

The chain has TRBV9 and TRBJ1-3; 10 nucleotides match TRBD1. The CDR3 is made up of 16 amino acids. With 4 bases clipped from V and 2 bases from J, the junction kept 6 bases outside the gene matches. Germline V gene sequence: CDR1 SGDLS, CDR2 YYNGEE. The DNA of the CDR3 is TGTGCCAGCAGCCACCCCGGGACAGGGGCTGGAAACACCATATATTTT. Translated, it gives CASSHPGTGAGNTIYF.

This chain connects TRBV6-5 to TRBJ2-1; TRBD1 matches 8 bases. This CDR3 is built from 14 residues. V gave up 5 bases and J gave up 8 bases; unmatched junction bases: 8. Germline assignment: CDR1 MNHEY and CDR2 SVGAGI. CDR3 in amino acids: CASSRDRGIDEQFF. CDR3 DNA sequence: TGTGCCAGCAGTAGAGACAGGGGAATCGATGAGCAGTTCTTC.

The rearrangement uses TRBV5-4 and TRBJ2-7; 7 bases map to TRBD2. The ends lost 0 bases at V and 6 bases at J; junction bases unmatched: 6. Germline-derived CDR1 and CDR2 are SGHNT and YYREEE (reference sequence). The CDR3 spans 14 residues. This CDR3 is CASSLASGSFEQYF. The DNA of the CDR3 is TGTGCCAGCAGCTTGGCTAGCGGTTCTTTCGAGCAGTACTTC.

This rearrangement joins TRBV7-8 to TRBJ1-2, with D perhaps matching TRBD1 (5 bases). Germline assignment: CDR1 SGHVS and CDR2 FQNEAQ. This CDR3 is built from 13 residues. Trimming removed 5 bases at V and 5 bases at J, with 12 bases between. CDR3 residues: CASSRGDQYGYTF. The CDR3 nucleotides are TGTGCCAGCAGCCGAGGGGACCAATATGGCTACACCTTC.

The rearrangement uses TRBV6-6 and TRBJ1-5, with D possibly matching TRBD1 (6 bases). The germline V gene has CDR1 MNHNY and CDR2 SVGAGI (reference sequence). The CDR3 runs 14 residues. The V end lost 8 bases, the J end lost 4 bases, and 15 bases lay between the germline ends. The CDR3 loop reads CASAPGGANQPQHF. In nucleotides, the CDR3 is TGTGCCAGCGCCCCGGGGGGGGCTAATCAGCCCCAGCATTTT.